A selection of T cell receptor beta chains follows, all from one sample in a study of cytomegalovirus exposure and HLA in healthy donors. The protocol was immunoSEQ multiplex PCR, while the TCRdb copy is restricted to in-frame clones and leaves out a portion. The sample includes more than 110,000 clones, roughly 79% of them seen just once. Sequenced material: PBMCs. Receptors were obtained from a man aged 30-40 years in good health and CMV-seropositive. The CDR3 runs from the conserved cysteine through the conserved F or W. D genes are given only for firm matches. Some rows have no size entry. The others give once, few or many, or a class for an expanded clone.

CDR3 protein: CASSIFAGETQYF
CDR3 DNA: TGTGCCAGTAGTATCTTTGCCGGGGAGACCCAGTACTTC
J gene: TRBJ2-5
D gene: -
V gene: TRBV19
clone size: -

CDR3 protein: CASSQGGVNTEAFF
CDR3 DNA: TGCGCCAGCAGCCAAGGCGGGGTGAACACTGAAGCTTTCTTT
J gene: TRBJ1-1
D gene: -
V gene: TRBV4-1
clone size: -

CDR3 protein: CASSLGQNTGELFF
CDR3 DNA: TGTGCCAGCAGCTTAGGTCAGAACACCGGGGAGCTGTTTTTT
J gene: TRBJ2-2
D gene: -
V gene: TRBV11-3
clone size: -

CDR3 protein: CARGEGSGMNRETQYF
CDR3 DNA: TGCGCCAGGGGGGAGGGAAGCGGGATGAATCGGGAGACCCAGTACTTC
J gene: TRBJ2-5
D gene: TRBD2
V gene: TRBV5-1
clone size: -

CDR3 protein: CASSQVPGTSGGPNTGELFF
CDR3 DNA: TGCGCCAGCAGCCAAGTTCCCGGGACTAGCGGGGGCCCCAACACCGGGGAGCTGTTTTTT
J gene: TRBJ2-2
D gene: TRBD2
V gene: TRBV4-1
clone size: once

CDR3 protein: CASSYSLGTPSYEQYF
CDR3 DNA: TGTGCCAGCAGTTACTCCCTCGGGACACCCTCCTACGAGCAGTACTTC
J gene: TRBJ2-7
D gene: -
V gene: TRBV27
clone size: -

CDR3 protein: CAISAGTGVGELFF
CDR3 DNA: TGTGCCATCAGCGCCGGGACAGGGGTTGGGGAGCTGTTTTTT
J gene: TRBJ2-2
D gene: TRBD1
V gene: TRBV10-3
clone size: -

CDR3 protein: CSVEGLGGWYEQYF
CDR3 DNA: TGCAGCGTTGAAGGTTTAGGGGGCTGGTACGAGCAGTACTTC
J gene: TRBJ2-7
D gene: TRBD1
V gene: TRBV29-1
clone size: -

CDR3 protein: CASSIKSGALTEAFF
CDR3 DNA: TGTGCCAGCTCAATTAAATCAGGGGCTTTGACTGAAGCTTTCTTT
J gene: TRBJ1-1
D gene: -
V gene: TRBV18
clone size: -

CDR3 protein: CASRVEGGHEQYF
CDR3 DNA: TGTGCCAGCAGAGTTGAGGGAGGGCACGAGCAGTACTTC
J gene: TRBJ2-7
D gene: TRBD2
V gene: TRBV2
clone size: -

CDR3 protein: CANLSGTAYSYEQYF
CDR3 DNA: TGTGCCAACTTATCCGGGACAGCCTACTCCTACGAGCAGTACTTC
J gene: TRBJ2-7
D gene: TRBD1
V gene: TRBV27
clone size: -

CDR3 protein: CASGLTVGNQPQHF
CDR3 DNA: TGTGCTAGTGGTTTGACGGTGGGCAATCAGCCCCAGCATTTT
J gene: TRBJ1-5
D gene: -
V gene: TRBV12-5
clone size: -

CDR3 protein: CASRVPGGTDTQYF
CDR3 DNA: TGTGCCAGCAGAGTACCGGGGGGGACAGATACGCAGTATTTT
J gene: TRBJ2-3
D gene: TRBD2
V gene: TRBV7-2
clone size: -

CDR3 protein: CASGRREVNEQFF
CDR3 DNA: TGTGCCAGCGGGAGAAGGGAAGTCAATGAGCAGTTCTTC
J gene: TRBJ2-1
D gene: -
V gene: TRBV2
clone size: -

CDR3 protein: CSVSGTGASGELFF
CDR3 DNA: TGCAGCGTTAGTGGGACAGGGGCATCCGGGGAGCTGTTTTTT
J gene: TRBJ2-2
D gene: TRBD1
V gene: TRBV29-1
clone size: -

CDR3 protein: CAISGLAGGPHNEQFF
CDR3 DNA: TGTGCCATCAGTGGTTTAGCGGGAGGGCCCCACAATGAGCAGTTCTTC
J gene: TRBJ2-1
D gene: TRBD2
V gene: TRBV10-3
clone size: -

CDR3 protein: CASSPLAGALYNEQFF
CDR3 DNA: TGTGCCAGCAGCCCCCTAGCGGGAGCACTCTACAATGAGCAGTTCTTC
J gene: TRBJ2-1
D gene: TRBD2
V gene: TRBV7-8
clone size: -

CDR3 protein: CASSFTGTRMGTDTQYF
CDR3 DNA: TGTGCCAGCAGCTTCACCGGGACTAGGATGGGCACAGATACGCAGTATTTT
J gene: TRBJ2-3
D gene: TRBD2
V gene: TRBV7-3
clone size: -

CDR3 protein: CASCCGSSYEQYF
CDR3 DNA: TGTGCCAGCTGTTGCGGGAGCTCCTACGAGCAGTACTTC
J gene: TRBJ2-7
D gene: TRBD2
V gene: TRBV6-5
clone size: -

CDR3 protein: CASSSQMDSYEQYF
CDR3 DNA: TGCGCCAGCAGCTCCCAGATGGACAGCTACGAGCAGTACTTC
J gene: TRBJ2-7
D gene: -
V gene: TRBV5-1
clone size: -

CDR3 protein: CAISENLGAGQGQQGTQYF
CDR3 DNA: TGTGCCATCAGTGAGAACCTAGGTGCGGGACAGGGTCAGCAAGGTACGCAGTATTTT
J gene: TRBJ2-3
D gene: TRBD1
V gene: TRBV10-3
clone size: -

CDR3 protein: CASNPRGTSGFTEQFF
CDR3 DNA: TGTGCCAGCAACCCTCGGGGGACTAGCGGTTTTACTGAGCAGTTCTTC
J gene: TRBJ2-1
D gene: TRBD2
V gene: TRBV5-4
clone size: -

CDR3 protein: CASSAGYGNSPLHF
CDR3 DNA: TGTGCCAGCAGTGCAGGGTACGGTAATTCACCCCTCCACTTT
J gene: TRBJ1-6
D gene: -
V gene: TRBV27
clone size: -

CDR3 protein: CASSQDRGNEKLFF
CDR3 DNA: TGTGCCAGCAGCCAGGACAGGGGAAATGAAAAACTGTTTTTT
J gene: TRBJ1-4
D gene: TRBD1
V gene: TRBV6-1
clone size: -

CDR3 protein: CASSLGGEEQYF
CDR3 DNA: TGTGCCAGCAGCTTAGGGGGGGAAGAGCAGTACTTC
J gene: TRBJ2-7
D gene: -
V gene: TRBV11-2
clone size: -

CDR3 protein: CASSRQGGTGELFF
CDR3 DNA: TGTGCCAGCAGCCGACAGGGGGGCACCGGGGAGCTGTTTTTT
J gene: TRBJ2-2
D gene: TRBD1
V gene: TRBV5-4
clone size: few

CDR3 protein: CASSGHDSYEQYF
CDR3 DNA: TGTGCCAGCTCGGGACACGACTCCTACGAGCAGTACTTC
J gene: TRBJ2-7
D gene: -
V gene: TRBV11-3
clone size: -

CDR3 protein: CASSEGLAGSYEQYF
CDR3 DNA: TGTGCCAGTAGTGAGGGACTAGCGGGCTCCTACGAGCAGTACTTC
J gene: TRBJ2-7
D gene: TRBD2
V gene: TRBV19
clone size: -

CDR3 protein: CASSVDQGSTDTQYF
CDR3 DNA: TGTGCCAGCAGCGTAGATCAGGGGAGCACAGATACGCAGTATTTT
J gene: TRBJ2-3
D gene: -
V gene: TRBV9
clone size: -

CDR3 protein: CASSEGGRRNTEAFF
CDR3 DNA: TGTGCCAGCAGTGAAGGGGGCAGGAGGAACACTGAAGCTTTCTTT
J gene: TRBJ1-1
D gene: -
V gene: TRBV6-1
clone size: -

CDR3 protein: CATSRVADRGEEQYF
CDR3 DNA: TGTGCCACCAGCAGAGTCGCGGACAGGGGTGAAGAGCAGTACTTC
J gene: TRBJ2-7
D gene: TRBD1
V gene: TRBV15
clone size: -

CDR3 protein: CASSSPDRGSYEQYF
CDR3 DNA: TGTGCCAGCAGCTCCCCCGACAGGGGGAGCTACGAGCAGTACTTC
J gene: TRBJ2-7
D gene: TRBD1
V gene: TRBV13
clone size: -

CDR3 protein: CASSLGGPDRETQYF
CDR3 DNA: TGTGCCAGCAGCTTGGGTGGCCCGGACAGAGAGACCCAGTACTTC
J gene: TRBJ2-5
D gene: -
V gene: TRBV5-8
clone size: -

CDR3 protein: CASSADSSYEQYF
CDR3 DNA: TGTGCCAGCAGCGCGGACAGTTCCTACGAGCAGTACTTC
J gene: TRBJ2-7
D gene: -
V gene: TRBV7-9
clone size: -

CDR3 protein: CASSGWERSYEQYF
CDR3 DNA: TGTGCCAGCAGTGGGTGGGAGCGCTCCTACGAGCAGTACTTC
J gene: TRBJ2-7
D gene: -
V gene: TRBV6-1
clone size: -

CDR3 protein: CASPLPAGIGELFF
CDR3 DNA: TGTGCCAGCCCACTTCCCGCGGGAATCGGGGAGCTGTTTTTT
J gene: TRBJ2-2
D gene: -
V gene: TRBV18
clone size: -

CDR3 protein: CATSGTDSETQYF
CDR3 DNA: TGTGCCACCAGCGGAACAGATTCAGAGACCCAGTACTTC
J gene: TRBJ2-5
D gene: -
V gene: TRBV15
clone size: -

CDR3 protein: CASSWGTSGGEQYF
CDR3 DNA: TGTGCCAGCAGTTGGGGGACTAGCGGGGGCGAGCAGTACTTC
J gene: TRBJ2-7
D gene: TRBD2
V gene: TRBV27
clone size: -

CDR3 protein: CASRVGQADGTEAFF
CDR3 DNA: TGTGCCAGCCGGGTGGGGCAGGCCGATGGCACTGAAGCTTTCTTT
J gene: TRBJ1-1
D gene: -
V gene: TRBV28
clone size: -

CDR3 protein: CASHFRGTGTDTQYF
CDR3 DNA: TGCGCCAGTCATTTTAGGGGGACAGGCACAGATACGCAGTATTTT
J gene: TRBJ2-3
D gene: TRBD1
V gene: TRBV5-1
clone size: -

CDR3 protein: CASSLGVGASNEQFF
CDR3 DNA: TGTGCCAGCAGCTTGGGGGTGGGGGCGTCGAATGAGCAGTTCTTC
J gene: TRBJ2-1
D gene: -
V gene: TRBV5-5
clone size: -

CDR3 protein: CASSPDRGSGANVLTF
CDR3 DNA: TGCGCCAGCAGCCCGGACAGGGGCTCTGGGGCCAACGTCCTGACTTTC
J gene: TRBJ2-6
D gene: TRBD1
V gene: TRBV5-1
clone size: -

CDR3 protein: CASSQDAIGTSGRWREQFF
CDR3 DNA: TGTGCCAGCAGCCAAGACGCAATAGGGACTAGCGGGAGGTGGAGGGAGCAGTTCTTC
J gene: TRBJ2-1
D gene: TRBD2
V gene: TRBV14
clone size: -

CDR3 protein: CASSERLARDSQQYF
CDR3 DNA: TGTGCCAGCAGTGAGCGACTAGCGAGAGATAGCCAGCAGTACTTC
J gene: TRBJ2-7
D gene: TRBD2
V gene: TRBV2
clone size: -

CDR3 protein: CATTRTLGVQFF
CDR3 DNA: TGTGCCACTACCCGGACGCTCGGGGTGCAGTTCTTC
J gene: TRBJ2-1
D gene: -
V gene: TRBV6-6
clone size: -

CDR3 protein: CASSLSLRIGDGYTF
CDR3 DNA: TGTGCCAGCAGCTTATCTCTTCGGATCGGGGATGGCTACACCTTC
J gene: TRBJ1-2
D gene: -
V gene: TRBV7-9
clone size: -